This TCR beta chain emerged from a study of human T cells and chemical hapten exposure. Study-wide findings and caveats: Controls had significantly fewer large CDR3 similarity clusters than were formed by expanded TCRs. The number of TCRs over 1 in 1000 frequency stayed unchanged after DPC.

Trimming removed 5 bases at V and 4 bases at J, with 12 bases between. Germline V gene data show CDR1 as GTSNPN and CDR2 as SVGIG (reference sequence). The CDR3 loop spans 13 amino acids. This clonotype was seen at least ten times. Antigen specificity is unknown. The library tagged individual cDNA molecules with unique molecular identifiers. TCRdb re-analysed the RACE reads in MiXCR, keeping a single row per CDR3 protein. The sample lists under 200,000 distinct CDR3 sequences, approximately 14% occurring once. The time point: patch test 1, 2 weeks after DPC sensitization. Treatment in this sample: therapeutic diphenylcyclopropenone sensitization with weekly scalp DPC. Alopecia patients between 18 and 70 years old and suitable for DPC were used as donors.

The chain couples TRBV30 to TRBJ2-4; TRBD1 or TRBD2 may be the D gene (6 bases each). Sequences were derived from whole blood, sampled in connection with sensitization to the hapten diphenylcyclopropenone (DPC). The sequence was collected from a woman in her twenties or thirties with alopecia areata. Some clones in this sample may be carry-over from other donors' samples. CDR3 loop: CAWAGTPKNIQYF. CDR3 nucleotides: TGTGCCTGGGCGGGGACACCAAAAAACATTCAGTACTTC.